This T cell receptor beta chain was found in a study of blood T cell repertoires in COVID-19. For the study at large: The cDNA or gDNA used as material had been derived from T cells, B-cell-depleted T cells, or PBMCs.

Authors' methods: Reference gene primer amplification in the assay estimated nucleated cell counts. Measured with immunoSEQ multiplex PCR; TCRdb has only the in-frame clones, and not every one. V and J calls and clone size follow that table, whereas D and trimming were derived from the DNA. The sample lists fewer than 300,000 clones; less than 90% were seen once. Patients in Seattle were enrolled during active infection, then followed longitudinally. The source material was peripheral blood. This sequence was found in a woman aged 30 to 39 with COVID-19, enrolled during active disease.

The DNA for the CDR3 is TGCGCCAGCAGCTTGGCTTGGGCAGGGGCCTACAATGAGCAGTTCTTC. Translating it yields CASSLAWAGAYNEQFF. The chain has TRBV5-1 and TRBJ2-1; TRBD1 might be the D (6 bases). Germline loops: CDR1 SGHRS, CDR2 YFSETQ. The CDR3 has 16 residues. With 0 bases removed from V and 2 bases from J, the gap between germline ends came to 12 bases.